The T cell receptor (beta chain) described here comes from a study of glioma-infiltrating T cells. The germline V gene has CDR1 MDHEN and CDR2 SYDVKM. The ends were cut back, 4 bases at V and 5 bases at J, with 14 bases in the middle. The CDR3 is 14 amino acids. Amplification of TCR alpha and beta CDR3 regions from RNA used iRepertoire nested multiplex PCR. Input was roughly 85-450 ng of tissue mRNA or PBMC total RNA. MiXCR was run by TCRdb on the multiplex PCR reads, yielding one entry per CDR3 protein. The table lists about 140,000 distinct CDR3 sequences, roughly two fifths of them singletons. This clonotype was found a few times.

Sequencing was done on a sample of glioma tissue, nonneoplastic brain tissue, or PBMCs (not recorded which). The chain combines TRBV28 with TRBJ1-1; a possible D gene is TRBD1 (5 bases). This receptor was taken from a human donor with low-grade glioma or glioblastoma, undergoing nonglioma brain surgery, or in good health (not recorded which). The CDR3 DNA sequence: TGTGCCAGCAGTTCGGGGGGTTGGATTACTGAAGCTTTCTTT. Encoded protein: CASSSGGWITEAFF.